The 4 T cell receptor beta chains given below trace back to one sample, sequenced in a study of beta chain features in type 1 diabetes. The whole isolated RNA underwent reverse transcription, so sequencing captured expressed TCRB transcripts. Sequenced by immunoSEQ multiplex PCR; TCRdb stores in-frame clones only, minus some. The sample consists of about 930,000 clones, 15% to 20% of them appearing once. Sequences were obtained from naive CD4+ T cells from blood. Every receptor here comes from a woman between 18 and 29 years old in good health.

This chain links TRBV28 with TRBJ2-4, with 9 bases matching TRBD2. CDR3 length equals 14 residues. With V trimmed by 3 bases and J by 6 bases, 3 bases remained unmatched. The germline V gene encodes CDR1 MDHEN and CDR2 SYDVKM. The CDR3 is CASSLRGGLNIQYF. The CDR3 nucleotides are TGTGCCAGCAGTTTGCGGGGGGGTTTAAACATTCAGTACTTC.

V usage is TRBV6-5 and J usage is TRBJ1-2; TRBD1 matches at 8 bases. J lost 7 bases, V lost 0 bases, and 7 bases had no gene match. This CDR3 contains 15 residues. Germline lookup yields CDR1 MNHEY and CDR2 SVGAGI. CDR3 DNA: TGTGCCAGCAGTTACTCGATCGGGACAGGCTTTGGCTACACCTTC. Protein sequence: CASSYSIGTGFGYTF.

This chain joins TRBV5-1 and TRBJ2-1, with D unresolved. The CDR3 length is 13 residues. The V and J ends lost 0 bases and 5 bases respectively, with 6 bases between them. CDR1 and CDR2 (germline): SGHRS, YFSETQ. The CDR3: CASSLEAHNEQFF. For the CDR3, the DNA is TGCGCCAGCAGCTTGGAGGCCCACAATGAGCAGTTCTTC.

In the case of this clone: Other DNA sequences within the sample encode an identical CDR3. The CDR3 protein is CASSLNRGNEQFF. Here the CDR3 DNA reads TGTGCCAGCAGTTTAAACAGGGGAAATGAGCAGTTCTTC. The chain recombines TRBV7-2 with TRBJ2-1, with 7 bases matching TRBD1. CDR1 and CDR2 from the germline V gene are SGHTA and FQGNSA. Trimming cost V 6 bases and J 7 bases; bases outside gene matches: 6. The CDR3 runs 13 residues.